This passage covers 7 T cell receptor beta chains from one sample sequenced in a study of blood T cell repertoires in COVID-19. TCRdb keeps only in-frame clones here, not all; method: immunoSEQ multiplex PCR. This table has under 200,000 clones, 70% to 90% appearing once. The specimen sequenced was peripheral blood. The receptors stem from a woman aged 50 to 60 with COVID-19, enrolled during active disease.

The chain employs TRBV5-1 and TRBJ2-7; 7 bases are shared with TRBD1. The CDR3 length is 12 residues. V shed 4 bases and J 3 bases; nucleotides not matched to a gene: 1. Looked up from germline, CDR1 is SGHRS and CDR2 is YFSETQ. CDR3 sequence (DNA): TGCGCCAGCAGCAGGGACAGCTACGAGCAGTACTTC. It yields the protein CASSRDSYEQYF.

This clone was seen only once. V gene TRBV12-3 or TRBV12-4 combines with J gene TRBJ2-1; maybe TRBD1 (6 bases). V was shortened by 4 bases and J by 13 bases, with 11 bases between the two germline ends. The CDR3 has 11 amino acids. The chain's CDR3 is CASSSGTIQFF. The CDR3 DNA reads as TGTGCCAGCAGTTCCGGGACAATTCAGTTCTTC.

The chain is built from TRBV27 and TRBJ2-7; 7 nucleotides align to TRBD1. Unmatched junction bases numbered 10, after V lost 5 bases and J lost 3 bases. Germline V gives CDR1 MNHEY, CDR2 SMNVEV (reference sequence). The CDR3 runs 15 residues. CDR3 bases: TGTGCCAGCAGTGATTCCGGGACAGTATTCTACGAGCAGTACTTC. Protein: CASSDSGTVFYEQYF.

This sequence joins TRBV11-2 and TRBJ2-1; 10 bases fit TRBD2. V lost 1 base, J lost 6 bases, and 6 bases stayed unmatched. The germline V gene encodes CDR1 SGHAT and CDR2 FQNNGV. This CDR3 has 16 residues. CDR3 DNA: TGTGCCAGCAGCTTAGTAAGTAGCGGGGGGACCAATGAGCAGTTCTTC. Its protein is CASSLVSSGGTNEQFF.

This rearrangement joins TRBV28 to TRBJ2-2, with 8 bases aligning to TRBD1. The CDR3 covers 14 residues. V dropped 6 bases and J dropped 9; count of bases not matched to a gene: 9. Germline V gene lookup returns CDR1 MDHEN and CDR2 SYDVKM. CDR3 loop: CASSSDRDNRELFF. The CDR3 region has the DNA TGTGCCAGCAGCTCGGACAGGGACAACAGGGAGCTGTTTTTT.

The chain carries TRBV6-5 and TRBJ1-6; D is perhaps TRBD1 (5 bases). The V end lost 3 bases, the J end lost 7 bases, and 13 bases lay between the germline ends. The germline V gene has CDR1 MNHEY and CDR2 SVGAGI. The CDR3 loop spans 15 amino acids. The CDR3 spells CASSYVGGRNSPLHF. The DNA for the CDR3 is TGTGCCAGCAGTTATGTCGGGGGAAGGAATTCACCCCTCCACTTT.

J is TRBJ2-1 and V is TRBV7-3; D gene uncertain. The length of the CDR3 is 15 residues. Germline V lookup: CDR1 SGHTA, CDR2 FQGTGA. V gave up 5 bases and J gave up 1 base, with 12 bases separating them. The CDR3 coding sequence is TGTGCCAGCAGCCCAAAGGCGGCTTCCTACAATGAGCAGTTCTTC. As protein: CASSPKAASYNEQFF. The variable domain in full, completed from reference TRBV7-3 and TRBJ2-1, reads GAGVSQTPSNKVTEKGKYVELRCDPISGHTALYWYRQSLGQGPEFLIYFQGTGAADDSGLPNDRFFAVRPEGSVSTLKIQRTERGDSAVYLCASSPKAASYNEQFFGPGTRLTVL.